These 5 T cell receptor beta chains were sequenced from one sample in a study of molecular identifiers for immune sequencing clone quantification. Each CDR3 protein is one row after TCRdb ran MiXCR on the PCR reads. The sample contains some 320,000 distinct CDR3 sequences, 24% of which appear only once. The specimen was naive CD8+ T cells from blood, with Jurkat cell RNA spiked in. Subset denoted: FACS-sorted CD8+CD4-CCR7+CD45RA+ naive T cells. Receptors originate from a human donor in good health. Some libraries in this study had Jurkat cell RNA spiked in.

In this sample, this clonotype turned up many times. The rearrangement joins TRBV27 to TRBJ1-4, with D hard to call. This CDR3 is built from 13 residues. Deletions cut 0 bases from V and 8 bases from J, with 7 bases between. The germline CDR1 and CDR2 sequences are MNHEY and SMNVEV (reference sequence). This CDR3 reads CASSLSLGEKLFF. DNA for the CDR3: TGTGCCAGCAGTTTATCGTTGGGGGAAAAACTGTTTTTT.

In its sample, this clonotype was seen a few times. The rearrangement links TRBV4-3 to TRBJ2-7, with D possibly matching TRBD2 (6 bases). Germline V gene sequence: CDR1 LGHNA, CDR2 YSLEER. The CDR3 consists of 16 residues. The V end lost 4 bases, the J end lost 9 bases, and 25 bases lay between the germline ends. This CDR3 is CASSPGHGTDTSGQYF. The CDR3 DNA reads TGCGCCAGCAGCCCGGGGCATGGGACTGATACGTCGGGGCAGTACTTC.

Worth noting for this clonotype: A much larger clonotype is one base distant, so this may be a read error. The chain uses TRBV7-6 and TRBJ2-5, with D unclear. CDR1 and CDR2 (germline): SGHVS, FNYEAQ. Trimming left V 1 base short and J 5 bases short, with 8 bases between. The CDR3 is made up of 13 amino acids. In nucleotides, the CDR3 is TGTGCCAGCAGCTTAGGGACGCTGGAGACCCAGTACTTC. Translation gives CASSLGTLETQYF. Full variable domain (outside the CDR3, taken from reference TRBV7-6 and TRBJ2-5): GAGVSQSPRYKVTKRGQDVALRCDPISGHVSLYWYRQALGQGPEFLTYFNYEAQQDKSGLPNDRFSAERPEGSISTLTIQRTEQRDSAMYRCASSLGTLETQYFGPGTRLLVL.

There are many counts of this clonotype. The chain combines TRBV9 with TRBJ2-3; D gene unclear. Trimming took off 3 bases at V and 0 bases at J, with 5 bases between the two ends. Germline lookup yields CDR1 SGDLS and CDR2 YYNGEE. The CDR3 runs to 13 residues. The CDR3 reads CASSGGSTDTQYF. The CDR3 nucleotides are TGTGCCAGCAGCGGGGGTAGCACAGATACGCAGTATTTT.

As for this clonotype: This may arise from a read error, as a much more abundant clone is one base away. The chain is built from TRBV7-8 and TRBJ1-2; tentatively, D is TRBD1 (5 bases). CDR3 length: 18 residues. The ends were cut back, 1 base at V and 0 bases at J, with 18 bases in the middle. Germline V CDR1 and CDR2: SGHVS, FQNEAQ. DNA for the CDR3: TGTGCCAGCAGCTTAGGGGGGGGACTCCAGTCGTCTAACTATGGCTACACCTTC. It codes for CASSLGGGLQSSNYGYTF.